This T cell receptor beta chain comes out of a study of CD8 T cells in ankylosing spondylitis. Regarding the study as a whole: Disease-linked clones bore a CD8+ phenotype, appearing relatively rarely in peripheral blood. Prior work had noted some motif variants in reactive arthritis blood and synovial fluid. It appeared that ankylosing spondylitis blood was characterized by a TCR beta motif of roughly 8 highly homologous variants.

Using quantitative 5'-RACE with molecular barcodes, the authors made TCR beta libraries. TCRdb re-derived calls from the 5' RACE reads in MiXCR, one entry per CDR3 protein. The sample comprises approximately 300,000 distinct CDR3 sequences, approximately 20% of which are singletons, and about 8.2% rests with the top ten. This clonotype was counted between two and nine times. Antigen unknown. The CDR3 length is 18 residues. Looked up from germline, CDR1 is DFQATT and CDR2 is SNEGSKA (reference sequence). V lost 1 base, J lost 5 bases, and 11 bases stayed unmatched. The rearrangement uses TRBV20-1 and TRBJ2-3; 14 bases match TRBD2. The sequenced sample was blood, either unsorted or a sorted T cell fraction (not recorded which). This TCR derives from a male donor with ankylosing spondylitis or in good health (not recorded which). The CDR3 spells CSARAPEGLAGARDTQYF. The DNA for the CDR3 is TGCAGTGCTAGAGCCCCAGAGGGACTAGCGGGAGCAAGAGATACGCAGTATTTT.